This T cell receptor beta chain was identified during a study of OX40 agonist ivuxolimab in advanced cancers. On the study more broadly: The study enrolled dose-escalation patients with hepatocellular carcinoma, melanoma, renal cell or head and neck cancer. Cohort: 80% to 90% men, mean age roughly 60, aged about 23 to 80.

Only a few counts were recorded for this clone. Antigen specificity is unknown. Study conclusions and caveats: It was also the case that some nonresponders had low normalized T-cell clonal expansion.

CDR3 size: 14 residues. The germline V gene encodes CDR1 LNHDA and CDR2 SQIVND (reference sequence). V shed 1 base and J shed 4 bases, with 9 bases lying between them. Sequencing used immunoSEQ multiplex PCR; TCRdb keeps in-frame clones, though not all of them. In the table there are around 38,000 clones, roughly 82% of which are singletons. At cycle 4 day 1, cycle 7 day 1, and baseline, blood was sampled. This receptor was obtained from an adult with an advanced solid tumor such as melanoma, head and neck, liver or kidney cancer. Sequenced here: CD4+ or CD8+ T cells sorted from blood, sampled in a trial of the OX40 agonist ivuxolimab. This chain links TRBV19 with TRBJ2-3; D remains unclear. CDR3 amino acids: CASSIGRDPDTQYF. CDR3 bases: TGTGCCAGTAGTATAGGAAGGGATCCAGATACGCAGTATTTT. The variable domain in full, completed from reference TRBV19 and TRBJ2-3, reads DGGITQSPKYLFRKEGQNVTLSCEQNLNHDAMYWYRQDPGQGLRLIYYSQIVNDFQKGDIAEGYSVSREKKESFPLTVTSAQKNPTAFYLCASSIGRDPDTQYFGPGTRLTVL.